This is a list of T cell receptor beta chains from one sample in a study of technical replicates of blood from several donors. The protocol was immunoSEQ multiplex PCR, while the TCRdb copy is restricted to in-frame clones and leaves out a portion. The sample includes over 80,000 clones, 96% of them seen just once. The specimen sequenced was T cells isolated from PBMCs. These receptors were taken from a human donor in good health. Each CDR3 is given with its conserved first and last residue. D genes are given only for firm matches. Expanded clones are given a class, and other clones once, few, many or no size at all.

CDR3aa	CDR3nt	v_gene	abundance	d_gene	j_gene
CASKIGTGSNEQFF	TGTGCCAGCAAGATAGGGACAGGGTCAAATGAGCAGTTCTTC	TRBV2	.	TRBD1	TRBJ2-1
CASSSSDREMETQYF	.	TRBV28	.	.	TRBJ2-5
CASSLSLGGSYGYTF	TGTGCCAGCAGTTTATCTTTGGGGGGGAGCTATGGCTACACCTTC	TRBV28	.	.	TRBJ1-2
CASSNSGNEQFF	TGTGCCAGCAGCAATAGCGGCAATGAGCAGTTCTTC	TRBV5-4	.	.	TRBJ2-1
CASSYQTGIGNTIYF	TGTGCCAGCAGCTACCAAACAGGGATTGGAAACACCATATATTTT	TRBV5-6	.	.	TRBJ1-3
CASSFISGANVLTF	TGTGCCAGCAGTTTTATCTCTGGGGCCAACGTCCTGACTTTC	TRBV27	once	.	TRBJ2-6
CASSQAGWVVPMGEQFF	TGCGCCAGCAGCCAAGCGGGTTGGGTAGTCCCGATGGGTGAGCAGTTCTTC	TRBV4-3	.	.	TRBJ2-1
CASSFEGSGNTIYF	TGTGCCAGCAGCTTTGAGGGAAGTGGAAACACCATATATTTT	TRBV5-4	once	.	TRBJ1-3
CATGTAFGKAFF	TGTGCCACCGGGACAGCGTTCGGGAAAGCTTTCTTT	TRBV6-5	.	TRBD1	TRBJ1-1
CASSLFLSSEAFF	TGTGCCAGCAGCCTTTTCTTGAGTAGTGAAGCTTTCTTT	TRBV6-5	.	.	TRBJ1-1
CASSAQGAGGNEQFF	TGTGCCAGCAGTGCTCAGGGGGCTGGCGGCAATGAGCAGTTCTTC	TRBV25-1	.	TRBD1	TRBJ2-1
CASSTDRGPYNEQFF	TGCGCCAGCAGCACAGACAGGGGGCCCTACAATGAGCAGTTCTTC	TRBV5-1	.	TRBD1	TRBJ2-1
CASSPGLATDTQYF	TGTGCCAGCAGTCCGGGACTAGCGACAGATACGCAGTATTTT	TRBV6-4	.	TRBD2	TRBJ2-3
CASSGTGGIDADTQYF	TGTGCCAGCAGTGGGACAGGGGGTATTGATGCAGATACGCAGTATTTT	TRBV6-6	.	TRBD1	TRBJ2-3
CASSSQATGGETQYF	TGTGCCAGCAGTTCCCAAGCAACAGGGGGGGAGACCCAGTACTTC	TRBV6-5	.	TRBD1	TRBJ2-5
CAWSGTGAFF	TGTGCCTGGAGTGGCACTGGTGCTTTCTTT	TRBV30	.	.	TRBJ1-1
CASSPGTEAFF	TGTGCCAGCAGTCCGGGGACTGAAGCTTTCTTT	TRBV9	.	.	TRBJ1-1